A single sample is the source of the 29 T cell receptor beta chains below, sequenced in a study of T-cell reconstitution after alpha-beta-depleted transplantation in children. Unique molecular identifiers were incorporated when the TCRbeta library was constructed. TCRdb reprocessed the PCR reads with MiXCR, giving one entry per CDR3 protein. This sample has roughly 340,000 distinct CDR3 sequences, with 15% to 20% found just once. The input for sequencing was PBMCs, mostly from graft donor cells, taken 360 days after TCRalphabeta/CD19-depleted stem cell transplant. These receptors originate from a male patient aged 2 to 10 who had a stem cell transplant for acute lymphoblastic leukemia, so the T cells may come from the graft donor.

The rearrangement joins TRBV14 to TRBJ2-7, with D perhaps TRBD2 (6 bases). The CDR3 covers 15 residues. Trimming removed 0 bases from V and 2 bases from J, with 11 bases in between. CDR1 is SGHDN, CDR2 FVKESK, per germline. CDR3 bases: TGTGCCAGCAGCCAAGAGGCGGGATTACCCTACGAGCAGTACTTC. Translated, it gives CASSQEAGLPYEQYF.

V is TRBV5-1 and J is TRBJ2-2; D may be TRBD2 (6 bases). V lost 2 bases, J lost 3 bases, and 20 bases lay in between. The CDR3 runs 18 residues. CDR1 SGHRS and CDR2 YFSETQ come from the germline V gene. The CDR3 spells CASSFGGVLFSDTGELFF. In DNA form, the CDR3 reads TGCGCCAGCAGCTTTGGAGGGGTCCTATTCTCGGACACCGGGGAGCTGTTTTTT.

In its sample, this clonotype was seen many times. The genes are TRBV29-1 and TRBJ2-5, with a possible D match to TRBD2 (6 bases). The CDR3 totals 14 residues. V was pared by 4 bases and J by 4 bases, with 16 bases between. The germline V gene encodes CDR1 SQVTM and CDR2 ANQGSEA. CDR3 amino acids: CSVVPVGGLETQYF. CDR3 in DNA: TGCAGCGTTGTTCCTGTCGGAGGGTTAGAGACCCAGTACTTC.

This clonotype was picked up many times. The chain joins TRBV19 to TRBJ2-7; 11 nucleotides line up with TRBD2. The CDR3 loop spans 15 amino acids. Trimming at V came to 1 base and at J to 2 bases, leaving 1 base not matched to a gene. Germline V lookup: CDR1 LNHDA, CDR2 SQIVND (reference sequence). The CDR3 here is CASSIVTSGTYEQYF. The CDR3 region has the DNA TGTGCCAGTAGTATAGTGACTAGCGGGACCTACGAGCAGTACTTC.

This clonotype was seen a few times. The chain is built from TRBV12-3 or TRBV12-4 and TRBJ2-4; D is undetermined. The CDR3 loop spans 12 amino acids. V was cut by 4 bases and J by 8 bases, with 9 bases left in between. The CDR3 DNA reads TGTGCCAGCAGTTGGGGTTTACACATTCAGTACTTC. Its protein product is CASSWGLHIQYF.

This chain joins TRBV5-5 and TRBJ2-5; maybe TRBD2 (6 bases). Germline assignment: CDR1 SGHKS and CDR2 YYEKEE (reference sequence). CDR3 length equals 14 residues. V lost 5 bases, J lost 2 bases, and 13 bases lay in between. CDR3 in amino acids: CASSRGALQETQYF. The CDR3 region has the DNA TGTGCCAGCAGTCGCGGGGCCCTACAAGAGACCCAGTACTTC.

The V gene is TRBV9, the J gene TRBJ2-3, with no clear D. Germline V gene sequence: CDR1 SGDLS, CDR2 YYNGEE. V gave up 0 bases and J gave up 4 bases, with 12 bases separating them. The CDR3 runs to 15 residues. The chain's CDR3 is CASSVGTRKADTQYF. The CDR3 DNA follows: TGTGCCAGCAGCGTAGGGACCCGGAAGGCAGATACGCAGTATTTT.

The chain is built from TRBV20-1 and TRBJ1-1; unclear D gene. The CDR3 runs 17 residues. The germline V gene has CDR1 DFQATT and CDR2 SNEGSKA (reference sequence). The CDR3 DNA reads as TGCAGCTCCATCCCCATCATGCGGTACGTCATGAACACTGAAGCTTTCTTT. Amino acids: CSSIPIMRYVMNTEAFF.

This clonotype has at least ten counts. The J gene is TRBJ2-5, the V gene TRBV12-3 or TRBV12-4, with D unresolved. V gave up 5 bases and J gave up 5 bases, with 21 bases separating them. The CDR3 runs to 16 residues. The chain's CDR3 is CASSGRKGLTSETQYF. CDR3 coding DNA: TGTGCCAGCAGTGGCCGAAAGGGTTTGACGTCGGAGACCCAGTACTTC.

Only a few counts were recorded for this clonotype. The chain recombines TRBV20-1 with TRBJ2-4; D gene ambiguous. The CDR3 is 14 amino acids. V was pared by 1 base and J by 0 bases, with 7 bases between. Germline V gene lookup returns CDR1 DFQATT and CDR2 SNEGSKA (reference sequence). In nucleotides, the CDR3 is TGCAGTGCTAGAGCTCAGGAAGCCAAAAACATTCAGTACTTC. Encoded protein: CSARAQEAKNIQYF.

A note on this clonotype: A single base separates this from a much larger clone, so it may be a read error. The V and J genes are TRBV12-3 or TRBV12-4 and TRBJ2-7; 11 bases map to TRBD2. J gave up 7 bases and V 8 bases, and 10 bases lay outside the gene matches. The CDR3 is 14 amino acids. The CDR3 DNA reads TGTGCCAGCCGAATAGCGGGAGGGCCTAGTGAGCAGTACTTC. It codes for CASRIAGGPSEQYF.

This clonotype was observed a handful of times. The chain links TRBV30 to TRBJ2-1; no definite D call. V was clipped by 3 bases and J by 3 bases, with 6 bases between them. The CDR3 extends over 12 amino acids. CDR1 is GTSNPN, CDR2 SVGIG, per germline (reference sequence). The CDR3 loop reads CAWSWDYNEQFF. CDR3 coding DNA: TGTGCCTGGAGCTGGGACTACAATGAGCAGTTCTTC.

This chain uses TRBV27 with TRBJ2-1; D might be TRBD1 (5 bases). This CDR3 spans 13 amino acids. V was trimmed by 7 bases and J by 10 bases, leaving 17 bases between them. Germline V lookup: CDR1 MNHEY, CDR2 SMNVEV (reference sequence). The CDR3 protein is CASTFTGAVEQFF. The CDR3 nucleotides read TGTGCCAGCACCTTTACAGGAGCCGTCGAGCAGTTCTTC.

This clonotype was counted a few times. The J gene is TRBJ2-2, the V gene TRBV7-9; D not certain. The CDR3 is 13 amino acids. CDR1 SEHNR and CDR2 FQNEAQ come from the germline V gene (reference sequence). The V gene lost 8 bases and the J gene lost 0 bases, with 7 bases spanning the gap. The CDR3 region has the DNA TGTGCCAGCCGTGACTCGAACACCGGGGAGCTGTTTTTT. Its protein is CASRDSNTGELFF.

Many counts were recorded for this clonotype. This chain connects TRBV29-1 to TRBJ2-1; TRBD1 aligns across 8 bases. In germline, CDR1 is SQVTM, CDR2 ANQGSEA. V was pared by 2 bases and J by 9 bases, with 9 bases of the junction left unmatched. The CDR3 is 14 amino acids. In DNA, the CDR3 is TGCAGCGTTGAACTGGACAGGGTGGGAGGTGAGCAGTTCTTC. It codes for CSVELDRVGGEQFF.

The DNA for the CDR3 is TGCGCCAGCAGCCAAGATATTAGGTTTTACAATGAGCAGTTCTTC. Amino acids: CASSQDIRFYNEQFF. V usage is TRBV4-1 and J usage is TRBJ2-1; the D is unclear. Germline CDR1 and CDR2: MGHRA and YSYEKL. This CDR3 contains 15 residues. Trimming removed 0 bases at V and 4 bases at J, with 10 bases between.

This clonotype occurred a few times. The CDR3 spells CASSPNPGLAGVECEQYF. CDR3 nucleotides: TGTGCCAGTAGTCCCAATCCGGGACTAGCGGGAGTAGAATGCGAGCAGTACTTC. This chain uses TRBV19 with TRBJ2-7; TRBD2 aligns across 14 bases. The trim removed 5 bases at V and 6 bases at J, leaving 15 bases unmatched. The V gene's germline CDR1 is LNHDA and CDR2 SQIVND (reference sequence). CDR3 length: 18 residues.

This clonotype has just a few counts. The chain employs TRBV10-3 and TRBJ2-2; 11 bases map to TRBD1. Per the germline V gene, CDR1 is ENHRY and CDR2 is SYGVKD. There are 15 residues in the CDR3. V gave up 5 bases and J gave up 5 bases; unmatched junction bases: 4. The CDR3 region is CAISPGQGGTGELFF. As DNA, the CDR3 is TGTGCCATCAGTCCGGGACAGGGGGGAACCGGGGAGCTGTTTTTT.

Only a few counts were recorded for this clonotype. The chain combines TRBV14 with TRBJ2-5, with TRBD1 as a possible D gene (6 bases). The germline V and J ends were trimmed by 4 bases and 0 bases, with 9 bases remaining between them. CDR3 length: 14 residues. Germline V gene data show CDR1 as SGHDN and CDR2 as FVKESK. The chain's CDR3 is CASSLQGYQETQYF. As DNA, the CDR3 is TGTGCCAGCAGCCTACAGGGATACCAAGAGACCCAGTACTTC.

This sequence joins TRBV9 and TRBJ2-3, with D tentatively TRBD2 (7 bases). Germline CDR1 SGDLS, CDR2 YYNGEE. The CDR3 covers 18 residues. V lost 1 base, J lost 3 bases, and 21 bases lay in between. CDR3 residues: CASSVNLRGGPTTDTQYF. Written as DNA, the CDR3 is TGTGCCAGCAGCGTAAACTTAAGGGGGGGCCCCACAACAGATACGCAGTATTTT.

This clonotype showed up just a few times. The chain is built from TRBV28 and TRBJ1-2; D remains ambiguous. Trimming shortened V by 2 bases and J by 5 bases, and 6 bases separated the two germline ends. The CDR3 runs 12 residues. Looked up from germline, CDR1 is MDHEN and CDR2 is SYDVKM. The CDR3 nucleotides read TGTGCCAGCAGTTTACGAGTTTATGGCTACACCTTC. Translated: CASSLRVYGYTF.

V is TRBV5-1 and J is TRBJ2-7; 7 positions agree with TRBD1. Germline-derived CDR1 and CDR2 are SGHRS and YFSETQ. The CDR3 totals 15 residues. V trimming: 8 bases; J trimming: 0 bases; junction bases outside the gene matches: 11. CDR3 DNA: TGCGCCAGACCGGGACAGCCAATCCCCTCCTACGAGCAGTACTTC. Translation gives CARPGQPIPSYEQYF.

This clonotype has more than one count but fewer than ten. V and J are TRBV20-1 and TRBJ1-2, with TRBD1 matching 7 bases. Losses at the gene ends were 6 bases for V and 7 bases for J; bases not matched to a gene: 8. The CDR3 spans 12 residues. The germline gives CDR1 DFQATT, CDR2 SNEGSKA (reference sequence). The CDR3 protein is CSARQGRGGYTF. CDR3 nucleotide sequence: TGCAGTGCGAGACAGGGCAGGGGTGGCTACACCTTC.

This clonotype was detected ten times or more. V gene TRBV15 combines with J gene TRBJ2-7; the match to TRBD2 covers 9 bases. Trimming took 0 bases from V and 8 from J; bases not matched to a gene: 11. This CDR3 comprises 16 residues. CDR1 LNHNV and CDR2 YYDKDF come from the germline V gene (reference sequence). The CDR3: CATSRELLAGKWKQYF. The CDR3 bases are TGTGCCACCAGCAGAGAACTGCTAGCGGGAAAGTGGAAGCAGTACTTC.

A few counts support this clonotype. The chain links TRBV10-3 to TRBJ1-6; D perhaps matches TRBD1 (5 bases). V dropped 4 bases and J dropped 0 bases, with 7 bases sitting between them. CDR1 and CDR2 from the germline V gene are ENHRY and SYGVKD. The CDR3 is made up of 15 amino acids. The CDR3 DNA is TGTGCCATCAGTGGGGGGAGCTCCTATAATTCACCCCTCCACTTT. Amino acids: CAISGGSSYNSPLHF.

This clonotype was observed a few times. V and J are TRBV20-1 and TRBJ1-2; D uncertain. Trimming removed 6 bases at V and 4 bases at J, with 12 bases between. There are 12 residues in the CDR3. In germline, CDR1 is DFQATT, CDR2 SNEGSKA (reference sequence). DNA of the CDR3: TGCAGTGCCGTCAGTTCCTCCTATGGCTACACCTTC. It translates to CSAVSSSYGYTF.

CDR3 nucleotide sequence: TGTGCCAGCAGCCAACGGCAGGGGGCGACTGAAGCTTTCTTT. This encodes CASSQRQGATEAFF. V usage is TRBV4-2 and J usage is TRBJ1-1; TRBD1 aligns across 8 bases. J lost 5 bases, V lost 2 bases, and 4 bases had no gene match. CDR1 LGHNA and CDR2 YNFKEQ come from the germline V gene. The CDR3 is made up of 14 amino acids.

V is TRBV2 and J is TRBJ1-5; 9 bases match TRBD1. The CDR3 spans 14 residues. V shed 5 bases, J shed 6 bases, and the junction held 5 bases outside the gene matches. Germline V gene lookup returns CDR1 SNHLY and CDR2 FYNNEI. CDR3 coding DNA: TGTGCCAGCAGTCAAATGGACAGGGGTCAGCCCCAGCATTTT. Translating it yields CASSQMDRGQPQHF.

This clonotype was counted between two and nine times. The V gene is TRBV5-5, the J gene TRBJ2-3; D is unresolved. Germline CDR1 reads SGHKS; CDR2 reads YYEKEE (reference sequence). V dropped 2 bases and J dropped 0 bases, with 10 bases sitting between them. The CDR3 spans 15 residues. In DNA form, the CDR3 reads TGTGCCAGCAGCTTCGAGGCCCCTAGCACAGATACGCAGTATTTT. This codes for CASSFEAPSTDTQYF.